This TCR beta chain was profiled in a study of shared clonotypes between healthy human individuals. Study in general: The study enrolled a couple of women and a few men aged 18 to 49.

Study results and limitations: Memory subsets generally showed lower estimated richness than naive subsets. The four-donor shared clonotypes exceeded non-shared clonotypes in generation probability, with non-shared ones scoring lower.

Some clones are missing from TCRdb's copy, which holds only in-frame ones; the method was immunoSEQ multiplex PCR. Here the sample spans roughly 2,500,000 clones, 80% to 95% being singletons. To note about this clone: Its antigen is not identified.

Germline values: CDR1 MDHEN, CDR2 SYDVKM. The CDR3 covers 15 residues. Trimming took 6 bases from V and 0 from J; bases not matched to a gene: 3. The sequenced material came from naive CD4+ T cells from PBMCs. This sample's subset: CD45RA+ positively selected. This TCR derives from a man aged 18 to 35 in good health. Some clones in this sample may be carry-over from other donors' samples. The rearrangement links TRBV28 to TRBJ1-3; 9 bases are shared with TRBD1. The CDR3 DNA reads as TGTGCCAGCAGGGACAGGGGAGGCTCTGGAAACACCATATATTTT. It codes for CASRDRGGSGNTIYF.